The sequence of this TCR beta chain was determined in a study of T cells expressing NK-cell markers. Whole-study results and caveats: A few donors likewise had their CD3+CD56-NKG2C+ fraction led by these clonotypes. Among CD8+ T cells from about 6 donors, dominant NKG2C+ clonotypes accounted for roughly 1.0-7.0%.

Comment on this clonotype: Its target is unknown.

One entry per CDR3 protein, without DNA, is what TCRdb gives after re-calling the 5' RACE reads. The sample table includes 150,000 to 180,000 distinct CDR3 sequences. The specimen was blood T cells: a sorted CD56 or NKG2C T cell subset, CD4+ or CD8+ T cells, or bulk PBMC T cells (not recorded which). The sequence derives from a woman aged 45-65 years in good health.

The CDR3: CASRLAGEATQYF. The chain carries TRBV7-9 and TRBJ2-3. Looked up from germline, CDR1 is SEHNR and CDR2 is FQNEAQ (reference sequence). The CDR3 spans 13 residues.